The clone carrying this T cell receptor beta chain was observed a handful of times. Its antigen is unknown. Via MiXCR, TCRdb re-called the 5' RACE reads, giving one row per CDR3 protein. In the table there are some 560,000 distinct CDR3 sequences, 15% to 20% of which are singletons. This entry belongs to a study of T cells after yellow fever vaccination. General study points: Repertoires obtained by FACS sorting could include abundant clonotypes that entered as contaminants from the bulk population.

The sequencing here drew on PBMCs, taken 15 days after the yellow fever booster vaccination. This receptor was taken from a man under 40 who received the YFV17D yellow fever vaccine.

The CDR3 here is CSVRLAGTGELFF. CDR3 nucleotides: TGCAGTGTCAGACTAGCGGGCACCGGGGAGCTGTTTTTT. The rearrangement links TRBV20-1 to TRBJ2-2, with 10 bases lining up with TRBD2. Germline assignment: CDR1 DFQATT and CDR2 SNEGSKA (reference sequence). The CDR3 is made up of 13 amino acids. After removal of 7 bases from V and 4 bases from J, the junction contained 3 bases not matched to a gene.